This T cell receptor (beta chain) was found in a study of T cell changes during pregnancy in multiple sclerosis. Sequencing was performed with immunoSEQ multiplex PCR; in TCRdb, only in-frame clones are kept and a portion is missing. The table records about 49,000 clones, 90% of them present only once. The J segment lost 5 bases and the V segment lost 2 bases, leaving 10 bases of the junction unmatched. The CDR3 is 16 residues long. Germline CDR1 and CDR2: SGHTA and FQGTGA. Sequences were derived from peripheral blood, sampled after pregnancy. The V and J genes are TRBV7-3 and TRBJ2-5, with 8 bases lining up with TRBD2. The receptor's source is a female donor in good health, enrolled as a control in a pregnancy study. The CDR3 protein is CASSLGSGLGGETQYF. The CDR3 nucleotides read TGTGCCAGCAGCTTAGGGTCGGGACTAGGTGGGGAGACCCAGTACTTC.